Each of the 13 T cell receptor beta chains below was sequenced from the same sample in a study of OX40 agonist ivuxolimab in advanced cancers. Repertoires were generated with immunoSEQ multiplex PCR, while TCRdb's copy carries only in-frame clones and drops some. The sample holds approximately 80,000 clones, 90% seen once. Sequenced material: CD4+ or CD8+ T cells sorted from blood, taken in a trial of the OX40 agonist ivuxolimab. The receptors were gathered from an adult with an advanced solid tumor such as melanoma, head and neck, liver or kidney cancer.

The rearrangement uses TRBV18 and TRBJ2-1; 9 bases map to TRBD1. The CDR3 spans 15 residues. The germline V gene encodes CDR1 KGHSH and CDR2 LQKENI. The J segment lost 7 bases and the V segment lost 3 bases, leaving 7 bases of the junction unmatched. Written as DNA, the CDR3 is TGTGCCAGCTCACCTGTGGGACAGGGTTGGAATGAGCAGTTCTTC. This encodes CASSPVGQGWNEQFF.

The chain combines TRBV2 with TRBJ2-2; a weak D match, TRBD1 (6 bases). CDR1 and CDR2 from the germline V gene are SNHLY and FYNNEI. This CDR3 contains 13 residues. V was trimmed by 7 bases and J by 4 bases, leaving 10 bases between them. CDR3 sequence reads: CASILGGTGELFF. As DNA, the CDR3 is TGTGCCAGCATACTAGGGGGCACCGGGGAGCTGTTTTTT.

The rearrangement joins TRBV27 to TRBJ2-1; D might be TRBD2 (5 bases). Germline CDR1 reads MNHEY; CDR2 reads SMNVEV (reference sequence). The CDR3 extends over 19 amino acids. The V and J ends lost 7 bases and 0 bases respectively, with 25 bases between them. This CDR3 reads CASTPLPPSGVSSYNEQFF. The CDR3 bases are TGTGCCAGCACCCCACTCCCGCCCTCCGGGGTCAGCTCCTACAATGAGCAGTTCTTC.

The chain joins TRBV6-1 to TRBJ1-1; D unresolved. There are 14 residues in the CDR3. The V gene's germline CDR1 is MNHNS and CDR2 SASEGT. The ends were cut back, 1 base at V and 10 bases at J, with 16 bases in the middle. CDR3: CASSEEEVIRVAFF. The CDR3 region has the DNA TGTGCCAGCAGTGAAGAGGAGGTGATTCGGGTAGCTTTCTTT.

The chain combines TRBV9 with TRBJ1-3; D perhaps matches TRBD1 (5 bases). CDR3 length: 16 residues. CDR1 SGDLS and CDR2 YYNGEE come from the germline V gene. V was cut by 3 bases and J by 0 bases, with 13 bases left in between. The CDR3 bases are TGTGCCAGCAGCGCACGGACATATCCCTCTGGAAACACCATATATTTT. It encodes CASSARTYPSGNTIYF. The full variable domain, in which reference TRBV9 and TRBJ1-3 provide the parts outside the CDR3, is DSGVTQTPKHLITATGQRVTLRCSPRSGDLSVYWYQQSLDQGLQFLIQYYNGEERAKGNILERFSAQQFPDLHSELNLSSLELGDSALYFCASSARTYPSGNTIYFGEGSWLTVV.

This chain connects TRBV6-5 to TRBJ1-1; unclear D gene. This CDR3 contains 15 residues. CDR1 and CDR2 (germline): MNHEY, SVGAGI. V was pared by 5 bases and J by 1 base, with 14 bases between. CDR3 DNA sequence: TGTGCCAGCAGTACGACGCGCCTTCAGAACACTGAAGCTTTCTTT. Protein sequence: CASSTTRLQNTEAFF.

This chain joins TRBV30 and TRBJ2-1; 10 nucleotides align to TRBD2. There are 15 residues in the CDR3. Germline V gene sequence: CDR1 GTSNPN, CDR2 SVGIG (reference sequence). Germline trimming cut 0 bases from V and 7 bases from J; bases unmatched to any gene: 6. The CDR3 region has the DNA TGTGCCTGGAGTGTAGGAAGCGGGGGGGCGAATGAGCAGTTCTTC. This encodes CAWSVGSGGANEQFF.

V gene TRBV5-1 combines with J gene TRBJ2-3, with D possibly being TRBD1 (5 bases). Germline CDR1 reads SGHRS; CDR2 reads YFSETQ. This CDR3 region has 14 residues. V was trimmed by 2 bases and J by 2 bases, leaving 9 bases between them. The DNA of the CDR3 is TGCGCCAGCAGCTTTCAGGGATCCACAGATACGCAGTATTTT. Protein: CASSFQGSTDTQYF.

The chain is built from TRBV6-6 and TRBJ2-5; 11 bases line up with TRBD1. This CDR3 contains 16 residues. The ends lost 4 bases at V and 1 base at J; junction bases unmatched: 5. Per the germline V gene, CDR1 is MNHNY and CDR2 is SVGAGI (reference sequence). The CDR3 DNA reads TGTGCCAGCAGTTCTGGACAGGGGGCCCCCCAAGAGACCCAGTACTTC. Protein sequence: CASSSGQGAPQETQYF.

This chain connects TRBV28 to TRBJ1-6; 8 bases map to TRBD1. V lost 2 bases and J lost 15; bases outside the gene matches: 6. The CDR3 has 13 amino acids. Germline loops: CDR1 MDHEN, CDR2 SYDVKM. CDR3 amino acids: CASSLDRGFHLHF. In nucleotides, the CDR3 is TGTGCCAGCAGTTTAGACAGGGGCTTCCACCTCCACTTT.

The chain uses TRBV13 and TRBJ2-3, with 7 bases identical to TRBD2. This CDR3 has 16 amino acids. The J segment lost 0 bases and the V segment lost 5 bases, leaving 8 bases of the junction unmatched. In germline, CDR1 is PRHDT, CDR2 FYEKMQ (reference sequence). CDR3 sequence: CASSNPGLLSTDTQYF. CDR3 coding DNA: TGTGCCAGCAGCAATCCGGGACTACTCAGCACAGATACGCAGTATTTT.

In its sample, this clone was seen once. The chain is built from TRBV20-1 and TRBJ2-1; D gene unclear. V was shortened by 6 bases and J by 4 bases, with 4 bases between the two germline ends. The CDR3 contains 10 residues. CDR1 is DFQATT and CDR2 is SNEGSKA in the germline V gene (reference sequence). CDR3 nucleotide sequence: TGCAGTGCACCGTACAATGAGCAGTTCTTC. Its translation is CSAPYNEQFF.

V usage is TRBV19 and J usage is TRBJ1-5; D remains unclear. The V gene's germline CDR1 is LNHDA and CDR2 SQIVND (reference sequence). The length of the CDR3 is 14 residues. V shed 5 bases and J shed 0 bases, with 8 bases lying between them. The CDR3, as DNA: TGTGCCAGTAGTCCAGAGTATAGCAATCAGCCCCAGCATTTT. Protein sequence: CASSPEYSNQPQHF.